Following are 22 T cell receptor beta chains from one sample sequenced in a study of blood T cell repertoires in COVID-19. The method was immunoSEQ multiplex PCR; TCRdb's version includes in-frame clones alone and lacks a portion of them. The sample records around 390,000 clones, roughly 89% being singletons. Sequenced: PBMCs or T cells enriched from blood (not recorded which). Every receptor here comes from a woman in her fifties or sixties who had recovered from COVID-19.

This clone appeared once. The CDR3, as DNA: TGTGCCAGTAGTCGGGTAGGGAACACCGGGGAGCTGTTTTTT. Translating it yields CASSRVGNTGELFF. The V and J genes are TRBV19 and TRBJ2-2; D gene uncertain. This CDR3 is built from 14 residues. Germline V lookup: CDR1 LNHDA, CDR2 SQIVND (reference sequence). The germline V and J ends were trimmed by 5 bases and 1 base, with 8 bases remaining between them.

In this sample, this clone turned up once. V is TRBV28 and J is TRBJ1-5, with TRBD1 matching 7 bases. The CDR3 spans 13 residues. Unmatched junction bases numbered 7, after V lost 6 bases and J lost 8 bases. In germline, CDR1 is MDHEN, CDR2 SYDVKM. CDR3 in DNA: TGTGCCAGCAGAAGCCTAGGGGGCGAGCCCCAGCATTTT. As protein: CASRSLGGEPQHF.

The genes are TRBV4-2 and TRBJ2-7; possible D gene TRBD1, 6 bases. Germline loops: CDR1 LGHNA, CDR2 YNFKEQ. The CDR3 covers 13 residues. The V gene lost 0 bases and the J gene lost 6 bases, with 9 bases spanning the gap. The CDR3 reads CASSQEPGVEQYF. The CDR3 region has the DNA TGTGCCAGCAGCCAAGAACCAGGGGTCGAGCAGTACTTC.

The chain carries TRBV29-1 and TRBJ2-7; 12 nucleotides line up with TRBD2. From germline, CDR1 is SQVTM and CDR2 ANQGSEA. Trimming took 7 bases from V and 3 from J; bases not matched to a gene: 10. There are 15 residues in the CDR3. The CDR3 region is CSGALAGGERYEQYF. DNA of the CDR3: TGCAGCGGAGCACTAGCGGGGGGAGAACGCTACGAGCAGTACTTC.

This clone was seen once. The chain is built from TRBV5-4 and TRBJ2-6, with a tentative D call TRBD2 (6 bases). Germline V gene data show CDR1 as SGHNT and CDR2 as YYREEE (reference sequence). The CDR3 has 15 residues. The V end was cut by 4 bases, the J end by 4 bases, with 12 bases between. CDR3 loop: CASSAGGEGANVLTF. CDR3 nucleotide sequence: TGTGCCAGCAGCGCCGGAGGGGAGGGGGCCAACGTCCTGACTTTC.

The CDR3 spells CASSPGLAGGNYEQYF. Here the CDR3 DNA reads TGTGCCAGCAGTCCCGGACTAGCGGGGGGCAACTACGAGCAGTACTTC. The V call is TRBV27, the J call TRBJ2-7; 14 bases map to TRBD2. Losses at the gene ends were 5 bases for V and 3 bases for J; bases not matched to a gene: 6. Germline CDR1 and CDR2: MNHEY and SMNVEV (reference sequence). This CDR3 region has 16 residues.

As to this clone: One junction end disagrees with the germline gene, perhaps due to a read error. The chain links TRBV12-3 or TRBV12-4 to TRBJ2-1; 7 bases line up with TRBD2. This CDR3 has 11 amino acids. Here the CDR3 reads CASRLAGEQFF. The CDR3 nucleotides read TGTGCCAGCAGGTTAGCGGGCGAGCAGTTCTTC.

The chain couples TRBV27 to TRBJ1-6, with 8 bases fitting TRBD1. The germline CDR1 and CDR2 sequences are MNHEY and SMNVEV (reference sequence). The V gene end was trimmed by 10 bases and the J gene end by 4 bases; junction bases not matched to a gene: 3. The CDR3 sequence is 13 residues long. The CDR3 reads CATGTGYNSPLHF. The CDR3 nucleotides read TGTGCCACCGGGACAGGTTATAATTCACCCCTCCACTTT.

This clone has just one count. The J gene is TRBJ1-2, the V gene TRBV5-4, with D unresolved. Trimming took off 4 bases at V and 5 bases at J, with 9 bases between the two ends. This CDR3 spans 12 amino acids. CDR1 is SGHNT and CDR2 is YYREEE in the germline V gene (reference sequence). In DNA, the CDR3 is TGTGCCAGCAGCAACGACAAGTATGGCTACACCTTC. Residues: CASSNDKYGYTF.

The V and J genes are TRBV7-9 and TRBJ2-3, with 9 bases identical to TRBD2. Germline V CDR1 and CDR2: SEHNR, FQNEAQ (reference sequence). The CDR3 is 16 residues long. With 5 bases clipped from V and 2 bases from J, the junction kept 8 bases outside the gene matches. DNA of the CDR3: TGTGCCAGCAGCACGTATAGCGGGGGCAACACAGATACGCAGTATTTT. Its translation is CASSTYSGGNTDTQYF.

This sequence joins TRBV4-2 and TRBJ2-7; no clear D gene. This CDR3 comprises 14 residues. CDR1 is LGHNA, CDR2 YNFKEQ, per germline. Trimming shortened V by 4 bases and J by 3 bases, and 13 bases separated the two germline ends. CDR3 DNA: TGTGCCAGCAGCCCCGATGCGGAATACTACGAGCAGTACTTC. This sequence encodes CASSPDAEYYEQYF.

V is TRBV3-1 (or the pseudogene TRBV3-2) and J is TRBJ1-2; no clear D gene. CDR1 is LGHDT and CDR2 is YNNKEL in the germline V gene (reference sequence). CDR3 length: 17 amino acids. Trimming stripped 2 bases from V and 4 bases from J, with 20 bases between. The CDR3 coding sequence is TGTGCCAGCAGCCAAAACCCCTCTTTGGTCAGAAGCTATGGCTACACCTTC. Encoded protein: CASSQNPSLVRSYGYTF.

The J gene is TRBJ1-2, the V gene TRBV25-1, with TRBD1 identical over 7 bases. The J segment lost 1 base and the V segment lost 1 base, leaving 3 bases of the junction unmatched. CDR3 length: 15 residues. Per germline, CDR1 MGHDK and CDR2 SYGVNS. CDR3 coding DNA: TGTGCCAGCAGTGAATCAGGGACAGTTAACTATGGCTACACCTTC. Encoded protein: CASSESGTVNYGYTF.

The chain joins TRBV7-6 to TRBJ2-2; 16 nucleotides match TRBD2. Trimming at V came to 5 bases and at J to 3 bases, leaving 15 bases not matched to a gene. This CDR3 contains 21 residues. Germline V CDR1 and CDR2: SGHVS, FNYEAQ. The CDR3 sequence is CASSPPHGGLAGGTHTGELFF. The CDR3 DNA is TGTGCCAGCAGCCCCCCGCACGGGGGACTAGCGGGGGGGACGCACACCGGGGAGCTGTTTTTT.

The chain links TRBV10-2 to TRBJ1-6; 9 positions match TRBD1. This CDR3 spans 15 amino acids. Germline lookup yields CDR1 WSHSY and CDR2 SAAADI. The V gene end was trimmed by 6 bases and the J gene end by 8 bases; junction bases not matched to a gene: 8. The CDR3 spells CASRRTGVRDSPLHF. CDR3 bases: TGCGCCAGCAGGAGGACAGGGGTACGGGATTCACCCCTCCACTTT.

The chain carries TRBV27 and TRBJ2-1, with D tentatively TRBD2 (7 bases). This CDR3 is 14 amino acids long. CDR1 and CDR2 (germline): MNHEY, SMNVEV (reference sequence). The ends were cut back, 6 bases at V and 6 bases at J, with 15 bases in the middle. The CDR3 protein is CASSNRGALNEQFF. Written as DNA, the CDR3 is TGTGCCAGCAGCAATCGGGGGGCCCTCAATGAGCAGTTCTTC.

This chain joins TRBV9 and TRBJ2-5, with 10 nucleotides matching TRBD2. CDR1 is SGDLS and CDR2 is YYNGEE in the germline V gene. This CDR3 spans 16 amino acids. Unmatched junction bases numbered 6, after V lost 0 bases and J lost 4 bases. For the CDR3, the DNA is TGTGCCAGCAGCGTAGCAGCGGGGGGGCCGGGAGAGACCCAGTACTTC. Protein product: CASSVAAGGPGETQYF.

The CDR3 sequence is CASSGHATDTEAFF. Here the CDR3 DNA reads TGCGCCAGCAGCGGGCATGCAACGGATACTGAAGCTTTCTTT. This sequence joins TRBV5-1 and TRBJ1-1; D call uncertain. V was pared by 4 bases and J by 5 bases, with 15 bases between. The germline V gene has CDR1 SGHRS and CDR2 YFSETQ. The CDR3 runs 14 residues.

This clone has only one observation. The chain uses TRBV9 and TRBJ1-1, with 7 positions matching TRBD1. Germline V gene lookup returns CDR1 SGDLS and CDR2 YYNGEE. J gave up 4 bases and V 0 bases, and 6 bases lay outside the gene matches. There are 15 residues in the CDR3. The CDR3 DNA is TGTGCCAGCAGCGTAGAGGGGGCATGGGGCACTGAAGCTTTCTTT. This codes for CASSVEGAWGTEAFF.

This clone was seen only once. The chain carries TRBV30 and TRBJ2-6, with a weak D call TRBD1 (5 bases). Trimming removed 8 bases from V and 0 bases from J, with 14 bases in between. CDR1 and CDR2 from the germline V gene are GTSNPN and SVGIG (reference sequence). CDR3 length: 15 amino acids. CDR3: CARSDSFSGANVLTF. CDR3 sequence (DNA): TGTGCCCGCAGTGACAGCTTCTCTGGGGCCAACGTCCTGACTTTC. Full variable domain (remainder filled in from reference TRBV30 and TRBJ2-6): SQTIHQWPATLVQPVGSPLSLECTVEGTSNPNLYWYRQAAGRGLQLLFYSVGIGQISSEVPQNLSASRPQDRQFILSSKKLLLSDSGFYLCARSDSFSGANVLTFGAGSRLTVL.

DNA for the CDR3: TGCGCCAGCAGTCAATCATGGCCAGGGCCGCTTAGCTATGGCTACACCTTC. Translated, it gives CASSQSWPGPLSYGYTF. The chain recombines TRBV23-1 with TRBJ1-2, with TRBD1 as a possible D gene (5 bases). TRBV23-1 is filed as an ORF, its function uncertain. This CDR3 region has 17 residues. Deletions cut 0 bases from V and 4 bases from J, with 18 bases between.

The chain is built from TRBV7-6 and TRBJ2-1; no clear D gene. With 3 bases removed from V and 5 bases from J, the gap between germline ends came to 17 bases. CDR1 and CDR2 from the germline V gene are SGHVS and FNYEAQ. CDR3 length equals 16 residues. Here the CDR3 reads CASSFISTQSHNEQFF. As DNA, the CDR3 is TGTGCCAGCAGCTTCATATCCACACAGAGCCACAATGAGCAGTTCTTC.